This T cell receptor beta chain was captured by sequencing in a study of blood T cell repertoires in COVID-19. The wider study: PBMCs, B-cell-depleted T cells, or T cells were the source of the cDNA or gDNA that made up the material.

The V segment lost 0 bases and the J segment 2 bases; nucleotides outside the gene matches: 7. The CDR3 runs 17 residues. The germline V gene encodes CDR1 SGHRS and CDR2 YFSETQ. Repertoires were generated with immunoSEQ multiplex PCR, while TCRdb's copy carries only in-frame clones and drops some. The sample contains 120,000 to 150,000 clones, just under 85% of which appear only once. This clone was picked up a small number of times. This clonotype was sampled from a woman aged 40 to 49 with active or convalescent COVID-19. The chain is built from TRBV5-1 and TRBJ2-1; TRBD1 agrees at 8 bases. The specimen was peripheral blood. This CDR3 is CASSLVGGTGTYNEQFF. The DNA of the CDR3 is TGCGCCAGCAGCTTGGTAGGGGGGACAGGTACCTACAATGAGCAGTTCTTC. Using reference TRBV5-1 and TRBJ2-1 for the parts outside the CDR3, the full variable domain is KAGVTQTPRYLIKTRGQQVTLSCSPISGHRSVSWYQQTPGQGLQFLFEYFSETQRNKGNFPGRFSGRQFSNSRSEMNVSTLELGDSALYLCASSLVGGTGTYNEQFFGPGTRLTVL.